The sequence of this TCR beta chain was determined in a study of T cells in Graves' hyperthyroidism and ophthalmopathy. RNA transcripts provided the source from which TCR beta CDR3 regions were amplified. In the first-round RT-PCR of the TCR CDR3, the HTBI primer set was used. MiXCR was run by TCRdb on the multiplex PCR reads, yielding one entry per CDR3 protein. Of around 360,000 distinct CDR3 sequences in the sample, about 15% were seen once. In its sample, this clonotype was seen many times. What it binds is unknown. The CDR3 covers 13 residues. Deletions cut 6 bases from V and 5 bases from J, with 11 bases between. CDR1 and CDR2 (germline): KGHSH, LQKENI. Overall study findings and caveats: Most clonotypes expanded in the thyroid (above 0.001) were also present in blood.

This TCR came from a woman aged 55-70 years with Graves' ophthalmopathy. Material: blood. This chain joins TRBV18 and TRBJ1-5; D call uncertain. The CDR3 DNA reads TGTGCCAGCTCCGCCCACCGGGATCAGCCCCAGCATTTT. Translated, it gives CASSAHRDQPQHF.